This entry features one T cell receptor beta chain sequence. As yet, its antigen is unknown. Clones were sequenced by immunoSEQ multiplex PCR, and TCRdb holds only the in-frame ones, with some missing. The sample lists approximately 58,000 clones; 90% to 95% were seen once. This entry comes from a study of cytomegalovirus exposure and HLA in healthy donors. General study findings and limits: It was 164 TCR beta chains that were listed as cytomegalovirus-associated. Under in vitro conditions, a few CMV-associated chains were confirmed as specific for CMV antigens.

Germline V gene lookup returns CDR1 GTSNPN and CDR2 SVGIG (reference sequence). The CDR3 is made up of 17 amino acids. V lost 4 bases, J lost 2 bases, and 20 bases lay in between. The source material was PBMCs. V is TRBV30 and J is TRBJ2-2; TRBD1 might be the D (6 bases). The receptor was derived from a woman in her 30s in good health and CMV-seronegative. In nucleotides, the CDR3 is TGTGCCTGGATTCCGCTGACAGGTAGAATAAACACCGGGGAGCTGTTTTTT. This encodes CAWIPLTGRINTGELFF.